The T cell receptor (beta chain) described here comes from a study of blood T cell repertoires in COVID-19. Researchers sorted participants into cohorts using their self-reported clinical history. Some clones are missing from TCRdb's copy, which holds only in-frame ones; the method was immunoSEQ multiplex PCR. The sample lists around 270,000 clones, roughly 85% seen once, with 4% to 4.5% in the top ten. V lost 8 bases, J lost 0 bases, and 13 bases stayed unmatched. The CDR3 totals 19 residues. The V gene's germline CDR1 is MDHEN and CDR2 SYDVKM. The TCR was taken from a woman younger than 45 who had recovered from COVID-19. The sequenced sample consisted of PBMCs or T cells enriched from blood (not recorded which). The genes are TRBV28 and TRBJ2-6, with TRBD2 matching over 10 bases. The CDR3 coding sequence is TGTGCCAGCCTTTCAGGACTAGCGGAATCCCTCTCTGGGGCCAACGTCCTGACTTTC. It is translated as CASLSGLAESLSGANVLTF.